These 13 T cell receptor beta chains were all obtained from the same sample, sequenced in a study of molecular identifiers for immune sequencing clone quantification (dated by TCRdb to 2016 to 2019). Libraries were prepared through PCR. Sequenced using an Illumina HiSeq 4000. The public reads were reprocessed in TCRdb via fastp at Q25 and MiXCR, keeping in-frame beta chains. Every CDR3 protein is listed once, alongside the most common genes and DNA of its rows. Counted in this sample were approximately 670,000 distinct CDR3 sequences; 20% of them appeared once. The ten largest clones capture about 0.9% of the sample. Sequenced material: naive CD8+ T cells from blood, with Jurkat cell RNA spiked in. The cell subset or site label, read with the paper, signifies: FACS-sorted CD8+CD4-CCR7+CD45RA+ naive T cells. The origin of the receptors is a human donor in good health. Some libraries in this study had Jurkat cell RNA spiked in.

In its sample, this clonotype was seen many times. The chain combines TRBV27 with TRBJ1-1; possible D gene TRBD1, 5 bases. Trimming cost V 3 bases and J 3 bases, with 20 bases left between them. The CDR3 covers 17 residues. Germline values: CDR1 MNHEY, CDR2 SMNVEV (reference sequence). The CDR3 nucleotides are TGTGCCAGCAGTTTGGGCCGGGACCGGTTGCTAGACACTGAAGCTTTCTTT. Translating gives CASSLGRDRLLDTEAFF.

This clonotype was observed a few times. The CDR3 spells CASSPRQGASTDTQYF. CDR3 bases: TGTGCCAGCAGCCCGAGACAGGGCGCGAGCACAGATACGCAGTATTTT. The chain recombines TRBV7-9 with TRBJ2-3, with 7 bases fitting TRBD1. The length of the CDR3 is 16 residues. Germline V gene data show CDR1 as SEHNR and CDR2 as FQNEAQ (reference sequence). The ends lost 5 bases at V and 0 bases at J; junction bases unmatched: 8.

This clonotype was observed at least ten times. The chain joins TRBV2 to TRBJ2-7; D is ambiguous. Trimming removed 3 bases from V and 6 bases from J, with 12 bases in between. The CDR3 covers 13 residues. Germline loops: CDR1 SNHLY, CDR2 FYNNEI. The CDR3 DNA reads as TGTGCCAGCAGTGAGCCCCCCTCCCCCGAGCAGTACTTC. It codes for CASSEPPSPEQYF.

This clonotype appeared many times. V is TRBV12-3 or TRBV12-4 and J is TRBJ2-3, with a tentative D call TRBD2 (5 bases). This CDR3 comprises 16 residues. V dropped 1 base and J dropped 2 bases, with 13 bases sitting between them. The CDR3 reads CASSLVRGSITDTQYF. The CDR3 DNA follows: TGTGCCAGCAGTTTAGTTCGCGGGTCCATCACAGATACGCAGTATTTT.

The sample holds many counts of this clonotype. The chain links TRBV7-2 to TRBJ2-3; 9 bases line up with TRBD2. The CDR3 runs 18 residues. V was clipped by 2 bases and J by 3 bases; unmatched bases: 12. Germline assignment: CDR1 SGHTA and CDR2 FQGNSA. The CDR3 loop is CASSLIAGGRRDTDTQYF. CDR3 sequence (DNA): TGTGCCAGCAGCTTAATCGCGGGGGGGCGCCGTGATACAGATACGCAGTATTTT.

This clonotype came up many times. CDR3 region: CASSYRVLRGLSNEQFF. CDR3 nucleotide sequence: TGTGCCAGCAGTTACCGAGTACTACGGGGGCTGTCGAATGAGCAGTTCTTC. This rearrangement joins TRBV6-5 to TRBJ2-1, with D perhaps assigned TRBD1 or TRBD2 (6 bases each). V was clipped by 2 bases and J by 7 bases, with 21 bases between them. Germline CDR1 and CDR2: MNHEY and SVGAGI. CDR3 length equals 17 residues.

Details on this clonotype: A much larger clone lies one base from this, so it may be a read error. The chain couples TRBV29-1 to TRBJ2-1, with unresolved D. Per germline, CDR1 SQVTM and CDR2 ANQGSEA. The CDR3 contains 16 residues. V lost 0 bases and J lost 6, with 18 bases in between. In DNA, the CDR3 is TGCAGCGTTGAAGATCTTGGGCCGAACCCGAGCAATGAGCAGTTCTTC. The encoded protein is CSVEDLGPNPSNEQFF.

Ten or more counts support this clonotype. CDR3 nucleotides: TGTGCCAGCAGCTTCAGACTAGCGGAGAGCTCTGGGGCCAACGTCCTGACTTTC. This sequence encodes CASSFRLAESSGANVLTF. The chain joins TRBV7-3 to TRBJ2-6; 9 nucleotides agree with TRBD2. Germline CDR1 reads SGHTA; CDR2 reads FQGTGA. The CDR3 totals 18 residues. After removal of 3 bases from V and 0 bases from J, the junction contained 6 bases not matched to a gene.

Details on this clonotype: An end of the junction does not agree with germline; a read error may underlie this. V is TRBV5-3 and J is TRBJ2-7; tentatively, D is TRBD1 (6 bases). TRBV5-3 is noted as an ORF with a role that remains uncertain. This CDR3 is 17 amino acids long. CDR3 in amino acids: CASSLDSLENKWYEQYF. DNA for the CDR3: TGTGCCAGCAGCTTGGACAGTCTAGAAAATAAGTGGTACGAGCAGTACTTC.

This clonotype appeared many times. The V gene is TRBV7-3, the J gene TRBJ1-1, with D unresolved. Per the germline V gene, CDR1 is SGHTA and CDR2 is FQGTGA. This CDR3 has 14 amino acids. The ends were cut back, 2 bases at V and 3 bases at J, with 10 bases in the middle. The CDR3 DNA follows: TGTGCCAGCAGCTTAGACTCTTCGGACACTGAAGCTTTCTTT. This gives the protein CASSLDSSDTEAFF.

This clonotype occurred many times. The chain joins TRBV30 to TRBJ2-1, with D uncertain. Germline lookup yields CDR1 GTSNPN and CDR2 SVGIG (reference sequence). The CDR3 totals 13 residues. V lost 0 bases and J lost 4, with 7 bases in between. The CDR3 DNA reads as TGTGCCTGGAGTGTAGCTAGTTACAATGAGCAGTTCTTC. Residues: CAWSVASYNEQFF.

This clonotype was seen many times. V usage is TRBV16 and J usage is TRBJ1-2; 7 bases match TRBD1. Unmatched junction bases numbered 7, after V lost 5 bases and J lost 1 base. The CDR3 has 15 residues. Germline V gene sequence: CDR1 KGHSY, CDR2 FQNENV. For the CDR3, the DNA is TGTGCCAGCAGCGAAGACAGGGCCTATAACTATGGCTACACCTTC. It encodes CASSEDRAYNYGYTF. The variable domain in full, with the rest retrieved from reference TRBV16 and TRBJ1-2, is GEEVAQTPKHLVRGEGQKAKLYCAPIKGHSYVFWYQQVLKNEFKFLISFQNENVFDETGMPKERFSAKCLPNSPCSLEIQATKLEDSAVYFCASSEDRAYNYGYTFGSGTRLTVV.

This clonotype was picked up many times. V usage is TRBV29-1 and J usage is TRBJ1-2, with a weak D call TRBD1 (5 bases). V was shortened by 4 bases and J by 1 base, with 13 bases between the two germline ends. There are 14 residues in the CDR3. The V gene's germline CDR1 is SQVTM and CDR2 ANQGSEA. CDR3 residues: CSVGYQGFNYGYTF. The CDR3 nucleotides are TGCAGCGTTGGATACCAGGGCTTTAACTATGGCTACACCTTC.